This T cell receptor beta chain came from a study of siplizumab effects on memory and regulatory T cells. Whole-study findings and limits: Greater diversity than memory cells seemed evident in naive T cells, which also appeared to be major alloresponse contributors. A naive or memory phenotype could not be assigned to roughly 80-95% of the proliferating CD4+ or CD8+ clones. A small minority of alloreactive clones were mapped to unstimulated subsets.

As to this clone: The antigen remains unidentified.

With V trimmed by 4 bases and J by 3 bases, 11 bases remained unmatched. Germline lookup yields CDR1 SGHAT and CDR2 FQDESV (reference sequence). This CDR3 spans 18 amino acids. Assay: immunoSEQ multiplex PCR; the TCRdb copy retains only in-frame clones and omits some. Of about 100,000 clones listed, 94% are singletons. The TCR comes from a human donor in good health. The sample comprised non-Treg CD4+ T cells sorted from blood. V gene TRBV11-1 combines with J gene TRBJ2-3; 12 bases agree with TRBD2. Here the CDR3 reads CASSSGLAGLWGTDTQYF. In DNA form, the CDR3 reads TGTGCCAGCAGCTCAGGACTAGCGGGGCTATGGGGAACAGATACGCAGTATTTT.